The 15 T cell receptor beta chains below were found in one sample sequenced in a study of blood T cells in healthy people across ages. Alongside a J-beta primer mix, a sample-barcoded 5' primer served in a second PCR lasting roughly 7 to 11 cycles. TCRdb redid the calling of the 5' RACE reads with MiXCR, one entry per CDR3 protein. The table records approximately 850,000 distinct CDR3 sequences, roughly 64% of them present only once. The sample taken for sequencing was blood. The receptors originated from a young man in good health.

The chain joins TRBV12-3 or TRBV12-4 to TRBJ2-7, with 8 bases aligning to TRBD1. J lost 3 bases, V lost 1 base, and 2 bases had no gene match. This CDR3 region has 14 residues. This CDR3 reads CASSLGTGIYEQYF. CDR3 DNA sequence: TGTGCCAGCAGTTTAGGGACAGGGATCTACGAGCAGTACTTC.

As to this clonotype: The junction departs from the called germline gene at one end, perhaps through a read error. The chain is built from TRBV12-3 or TRBV12-4 and TRBJ2-3; D is possibly TRBD2 (6 bases). This CDR3 has 14 residues. CDR3 protein: CAGSFRVGGDMQYF. As DNA, the CDR3 is TGTGCCGGCAGTTTCAGGGTGGGAGGAGATATGCAGTATTTT.

This clonotype was counted a single time. The rearrangement uses TRBV20-1 and TRBJ2-5, with 14 bases identical to TRBD2. V lost 5 bases and J lost 5; bases outside the gene matches: 7. Germline CDR1 reads DFQATT; CDR2 reads SNEGSKA (reference sequence). This CDR3 comprises 15 residues. The CDR3 spells CSALWTSGGSETQYF. CDR3 in DNA: TGCAGTGCTCTCTGGACTAGCGGGGGGTCGGAGACCCAGTACTTC.

This chain links TRBV7-2 with TRBJ2-3, with D uncertain. CDR3 length: 15 amino acids. The V and J ends lost 0 bases and 4 bases respectively, with 11 bases between them. Germline V gene data show CDR1 as SGHTA and CDR2 as FQGNSA. The CDR3 nucleotides are TGTGCCAGCAGCTTAGCGCTTTCTGGGGCAGATACGCAGTATTTT. This sequence encodes CASSLALSGADTQYF.

V is TRBV7-8 and J is TRBJ2-1, with a weak D call TRBD1 (6 bases). V was pared by 4 bases and J by 2 bases, with 12 bases between. This CDR3 has 15 amino acids. In germline, CDR1 is SGHVS, CDR2 FQNEAQ. In nucleotides, the CDR3 is TGTGCCAGCAGCTATTCAACAGGGACCTACAATGAGCAGTTCTTC. As protein: CASSYSTGTYNEQFF.

The V call is TRBV18, the J call TRBJ2-3, with D possibly TRBD1 on 5 matching bases. The CDR3 is made up of 19 amino acids. Germline CDR1 is KGHSH and CDR2 is LQKENI. V was trimmed by 3 bases and J by 5 bases, leaving 27 bases between them. Written as DNA, the CDR3 is TGTGCCAGCTCACCCTCATACGCTACCCAGGGTGTGTCTGGAGATACGCAGTATTTT. Translating gives CASSPSYATQGVSGDTQYF.

The chain has TRBV7-2 and TRBJ2-5; 7 bases are a match to TRBD1. Germline V gene lookup returns CDR1 SGHTA and CDR2 FQGNSA. V shed 4 bases and J 6 bases; nucleotides not matched to a gene: 14. The CDR3 is 16 amino acids. The CDR3 is CASSSGTDFLRKTQYF. The CDR3 DNA reads TGTGCCAGCAGCTCAGGGACAGACTTCCTCAGGAAGACCCAGTACTTC.

This clonotype turned up a few times. This chain connects TRBV29-1 to TRBJ2-4; 7 positions match TRBD1. Gene TRBJ2-7 matches the end of the DNA better, so the J call may be wrong. The CDR3 loop spans 13 amino acids. Germline V lookup: CDR1 SQVTM, CDR2 ANQGSEA. CDR3 DNA: TGCAGCGTTGACCTCCCAGGGGGTTACGAGCAGTACTTC. Translation gives CSVDLPGGYEQYF.

This clonotype was detected only once. The chain recombines TRBV29-1 with TRBJ2-7; no clear D gene. Gene TRBJ2-5 matches the end of the DNA better, so the J call may be wrong. CDR3 length: 11 residues. The germline gives CDR1 SQVTM, CDR2 ANQGSEA. CDR3 in DNA: TGCAGCGTACGACGGTACGGGACCCAGTACTTC. It codes for CSVRRYGTQYF.

This clonotype was counted between two and nine times. The gene calls are TRBV5-1 and TRBJ2-5; D uncertain. Germline V gene lookup returns CDR1 SGHRS and CDR2 YFSETQ. The CDR3 has 15 residues. Trimming pared 0 bases from V and 1 base from J, leaving 10 bases between. CDR3 sequence: CASSLEGSIQETQYF. DNA of the CDR3: TGCGCCAGCAGCTTGGAGGGAAGCATCCAAGAGACCCAGTACTTC.

This chain uses TRBV7-2 with TRBJ2-4; D might be TRBD1 or TRBD2, each matching 6 bases. The end of the DNA fits TRBJ2-7 better, so the J call may be wrong. This CDR3 spans 15 amino acids. In germline, CDR1 is SGHTA, CDR2 FQGNSA. In DNA form, the CDR3 reads TGTGCCAGCAGCTTGGACGGGGGCCCTTCCTACGAGCAGTACTTC. This translates into CASSLDGGPSYEQYF.

The CDR3 DNA reads TGCAGTGCAACCCAGCCAGCGGGAGGGTACAATGAGCAGTTCTTC. This codes for CSATQPAGGYNEQFF. The chain recombines TRBV20-1 with TRBJ2-1; TRBD2 matches 10 bases. With 6 bases clipped from V and 4 bases from J, the junction kept 9 bases outside the gene matches. This CDR3 spans 15 amino acids. Germline V CDR1 and CDR2: DFQATT, SNEGSKA (reference sequence).

CDR3 in amino acids: CASSSFGTSGYEQYF. CDR3 nucleotides: TGTGCCAGCAGTTCGTTTGGGACTAGCGGCTACGAGCAGTACTTC. This chain connects TRBV28 to TRBJ2-4; 11 nucleotides line up with TRBD2. The closer fit of TRBJ2-7 to the DNA end suggests the J call may be wrong. The CDR3 totals 15 residues. Germline-derived CDR1 and CDR2 are MDHEN and SYDVKM.

The chain uses TRBV20-1 and TRBJ2-7; D gene ambiguous. TRBJ2-5 matches the DNA end more closely, so the J call is doubtful. Looked up from germline, CDR1 is DFQATT and CDR2 is SNEGSKA (reference sequence). The CDR3 is 13 amino acids. The CDR3 DNA is TGCAGTGTCCCCCTGACATCTCGTGAGACCCAGTACTTC. This codes for CSVPLTSRETQYF.

This chain uses TRBV6-1 with TRBJ2-7; D gene ambiguous. The CDR3 covers 15 residues. Germline V gene data show CDR1 as MNHNS and CDR2 as SASEGT. The germline V and J ends were trimmed by 0 bases and 4 bases, with 13 bases remaining between them. CDR3 DNA sequence: TGTGCCAGCAGTGAAGCGAGACTCCTCTCTTACGAGCAGTACTTC. Its protein product is CASSEARLLSYEQYF.